This TCR beta chain emerged from a study of OX40 agonist ivuxolimab in advanced cancers. About this clone itself: Its antigen is unknown.

CDR3 length: 16 residues. Germline loops: CDR1 KGHSH, CDR2 LQKENI. The V end was cut by 3 bases, the J end by 5 bases, with 16 bases between. General study points: Mean expanded clone counts were higher in CD8+ than CD4+ T cells. The antigens recognized by the expanded peripheral T cells, that is their antigen specificity, were not determined.

Sequenced by immunoSEQ multiplex PCR; TCRdb stores in-frame clones only, minus some. Among about 90,000 clones listed, just over 90% were seen once. Exclusion of a patient followed from autoimmune disease history or systemic immunosuppression. The TCR was taken from an adult with an advanced solid tumor such as melanoma, head and neck, liver or kidney cancer. The sample in question was CD4+ or CD8+ T cells sorted from blood, obtained in a trial of the OX40 agonist ivuxolimab. V and J are TRBV18 and TRBJ1-4, with D maybe TRBD1 (6 bases). CDR3 DNA: TGTGCCAGCTCACCCAGAGGGGGGGGCATGAATGAAAAACTGTTTTTT. Amino acids: CASSPRGGGMNEKLFF.